A single sample is the source of the 2 T cell receptor beta chains below, sequenced in a study of blood T cell repertoires in COVID-19. TCRdb keeps only in-frame clones here, not all; method: immunoSEQ multiplex PCR. The repertoire consists of approximately 85,000 clones, with 86% occurring once and the leading ten covering about 30%. Sequenced material: peripheral blood. The origin of the receptors is a man in his fifties or sixties with active or convalescent COVID-19.

J is TRBJ1-6 and V is TRBV2, with D perhaps matching TRBD1 (5 bases). From germline, CDR1 is SNHLY and CDR2 FYNNEI. The V gene lost 0 bases and the J gene lost 8 bases, with 11 bases spanning the gap. The CDR3 length is 15 residues. This CDR3 is CASSEARGRYSPLHF. In nucleotides, the CDR3 is TGTGCCAGCAGTGAAGCGCGGGGGAGATATTCACCCCTCCACTTT.

The gene calls are TRBV7-7 and TRBJ1-5; 7 bases map to TRBD1. Germline CDR1 is SSHAT and CDR2 is FNYEAQ (reference sequence). The CDR3 length is 15 residues. V gave up 5 bases and J gave up 6 bases; unmatched junction bases: 10. CDR3 nucleotide sequence: TGTGCCAGCAGCATCCGATGGACAGGAAGTCAGCCCCAGCATTTT. This codes for CASSIRWTGSQPQHF. The whole variable domain, filled in from reference TRBV7-7 and TRBJ1-5, reads GAGVSQSPRYKVTKRGQDVTLRCDPISSHATLYWYQQALGQGPEFLTYFNYEAQPDKSGLPSDRFSAERPEGSISTLTIQRTEQRDSAMYRCASSIRWTGSQPQHFGDGTRLSIL.